Each of the 31 T cell receptor beta chains below was sequenced from the same sample in a study of molecular identifiers for immune sequencing clone quantification. TCRdb called the PCR reads again in MiXCR, with one record for every CDR3 protein. This table has 300,000 to 400,000 distinct CDR3 sequences, roughly 24% appearing once. Sequenced: naive CD8+ T cells from blood, with Jurkat cell RNA spiked in. Subset of the sample: FACS-sorted CD8+CD4-CCR7+CD45RA+ naive T cells. The receptors shown here come from a human donor in good health. Some libraries in this study had Jurkat cell RNA spiked in.

This clonotype has more than one count but fewer than ten. This chain links TRBV28 with TRBJ2-3; D possibly corresponds to TRBD1 (6 bases). The CDR3 covers 16 residues. In germline, CDR1 is MDHEN, CDR2 SYDVKM. V lost 6 bases, J lost 2 bases, and 18 bases lay in between. CDR3 in DNA: TGTGCCAGCAGGAATCACAGGGATCAACCCACAGATACGCAGTATTTT. Its translation is CASRNHRDQPTDTQYF.

This clonotype was detected many times. J is TRBJ2-1 and V is TRBV7-2, with a tentative D call TRBD2 (6 bases). The germline V and J ends were trimmed by 1 base and 0 bases, with 7 bases remaining between them. The CDR3 loop spans 15 amino acids. In germline, CDR1 is SGHTA, CDR2 FQGNSA. In DNA form, the CDR3 reads TGTGCCAGCAGCTTAGAGCGGGTCTCCTACAATGAGCAGTTCTTC. Encoded protein: CASSLERVSYNEQFF.

Many counts were recorded for this clonotype. The chain uses TRBV13 and TRBJ2-6, with D tentatively TRBD2 (5 bases). The CDR3 totals 13 residues. Trimming stripped 8 bases from V and 3 bases from J, with 8 bases between. Germline V gene data show CDR1 as PRHDT and CDR2 as FYEKMQ (reference sequence). CDR3 protein: CASEGFGANVLTF. The CDR3, as DNA: TGTGCCAGCGAGGGTTTTGGGGCCAACGTCCTGACTTTC.

A note on this clonotype: A junction boundary mismatches the germline segment, possibly from a read error. This rearrangement joins TRBV28 to TRBJ2-5, with D possibly TRBD2 on 6 matching bases. Germline CDR1 reads MDHEN; CDR2 reads SYDVKM. The CDR3 length is 11 residues. CDR3 amino acids: CGSSSGETQYF. The CDR3 DNA follows: TGTGGCAGCAGTAGCGGAGAGACCCAGTACTTC.

The table lists this clonotype with many counts. The gene calls are TRBV9 and TRBJ2-3; possibly TRBD1 for D (5 bases). Germline V gene lookup returns CDR1 SGDLS and CDR2 YYNGEE. This CDR3 comprises 15 residues. With 1 base removed from V and 1 base from J, the gap between germline ends came to 10 bases. This CDR3 is CASSVLARGTDTQYF. The CDR3 bases are TGTGCCAGCAGCGTATTGGCCAGGGGCACAGATACGCAGTATTTT.

Points on this clonotype: The junction does not match germline at one end; this may be a read error. The chain is built from TRBV2 and TRBJ2-5; TRBD1 aligns across 7 bases. The CDR3 loop spans 14 amino acids. Germline CDR1 is SNHLY and CDR2 is FYNNEI. The CDR3 coding sequence is TGTGCCAGCAGTGAGTGGGACAGACAAGAGCCCCAGTCCTTC. Translated: CASSEWDRQEPQSF.

This clonotype was detected a few times. CDR3 in DNA: TGTGCCAGCAGCGTAGGGGACAGGGGGTTGAATGAGCAGTTCTTC. This encodes CASSVGDRGLNEQFF. J is TRBJ2-1 and V is TRBV9, with 11 bases aligning to TRBD1. The ends lost 0 bases at V and 7 bases at J; junction bases unmatched: 3. The CDR3 runs to 15 residues. Germline loops: CDR1 SGDLS, CDR2 YYNGEE.

This clonotype was counted at least ten times. This sequence joins TRBV2 and TRBJ2-3, with D hard to call. Germline assignment: CDR1 SNHLY and CDR2 FYNNEI. Between the trimmed V and J ends, which lost 0 bases and 7 bases, there was a span of 8 bases. The CDR3 extends over 13 amino acids. CDR3 sequence reads: CASSEALGYTQYF. CDR3 in DNA: TGTGCCAGCAGTGAAGCGCTAGGGTATACGCAGTATTTT.

This clonotype was found many times. The CDR3 loop is CASSRRTGDYNEKLFF. In nucleotides, the CDR3 is TGTGCCAGCAGCCGTCGGACAGGAGATTATAATGAAAAACTGTTTTTT. The rearrangement links TRBV5-5 to TRBJ1-4; TRBD1 matches at 7 bases. This CDR3 spans 16 amino acids. Trimming cost V 4 bases and J 4 bases; bases outside gene matches: 10. The V gene's germline CDR1 is SGHKS and CDR2 YYEKEE (reference sequence).

The chain joins TRBV4-3 to TRBJ2-7; TRBD2 is a possible D gene (6 bases). The CDR3 length is 16 residues. Germline lookup yields CDR1 LGHNA and CDR2 YSLEER. The germline V and J ends were trimmed by 0 bases and 3 bases, with 15 bases remaining between them. The CDR3 spells CASSQDLGGAYYEQYF. The CDR3, as DNA: TGCGCCAGCAGCCAAGATTTGGGGGGAGCCTACTACGAGCAGTACTTC.

Concerning this clonotype: Just one base apart from a much larger clone, this may be a read error. Since the CDR3 does not end with the conserved phenylalanine or tryptophan, this likely comes from a read error. The chain couples TRBV4-3 to TRBJ1-1, with 7 bases lining up with TRBD1. Germline V CDR1 and CDR2: LGHNA, YSLEER. The CDR3 spans 13 residues. Unmatched junction bases numbered 2, after V lost 6 bases and J lost 1 base. The CDR3 region is CASRGQPNTEAFL. The DNA of the CDR3 is TGCGCCAGCAGGGGACAGCCGAACACTGAAGCTTTCCTT.

Comment on this clonotype: This may come from a read error, since a much larger clone is one base off. The CDR3 sequence is CSARVPFQEPQYF. In nucleotides, the CDR3 is TGCAGTGCTAGAGTTCCATTCCAAGAGCCCCAGTACTTC. V usage is TRBV20-1 and J usage is TRBJ2-5; D ambiguous. In germline, CDR1 is DFQATT, CDR2 SNEGSKA (reference sequence). The CDR3 totals 13 residues.

The chain carries TRBV29-1 and TRBJ2-5, with D unresolved. V lost 4 bases to trimming and J lost 3 bases, with 15 bases between them. Germline V lookup: CDR1 SQVTM, CDR2 ANQGSEA. The CDR3 spans 14 residues. CDR3 sequence (DNA): TGCAGCGTTGTTCCCCCATTCCATGAAGAGACCCAGTACTTC. This sequence encodes CSVVPPFHEETQYF. Full variable domain (missing parts from reference TRBV29-1 and TRBJ2-5): SAVISQKPSRDICQRGTSLTIQCQVDSQVTMMFWYRQQPGQSLTLIATANQGSEATYESGFVIDKFPISRPNLTFSTLTVSNMSPEDSSIYLCSVVPPFHEETQYFGPGTRLLVL.

There are many counts of this clonotype. V is TRBV7-9 and J is TRBJ1-1; TRBD1 aligns across 8 bases. V was pared by 5 bases and J by 2 bases, with 7 bases of the junction left unmatched. Germline loops: CDR1 SEHNR, CDR2 FQNEAQ (reference sequence). There are 15 residues in the CDR3. The CDR3 DNA reads TGTGCCAGCAGCCGGCCGGGACAGGTAAACACTGAAGCTTTCTTT. Residues: CASSRPGQVNTEAFF. Combining the CDR3 with reference TRBV7-9 and TRBJ1-1 gives the whole variable domain DTGVSQNPRHKITKRGQNVTFRCDPISEHNRLYWYRQTLGQGPEFLTYFQNEAQLEKSRLLSDRFSAERPKGSFSTLEIQRTEQGDSAMYLCASSRPGQVNTEAFFGQGTRLTVV.

The table lists this clonotype with many counts. This chain joins TRBV7-6 and TRBJ2-4, with D possibly TRBD1 on 5 matching bases. The CDR3 runs to 15 residues. Germline CDR1 reads SGHVS; CDR2 reads FNYEAQ. Between the trimmed V and J ends, which lost 5 bases and 2 bases, there was a span of 13 bases. The CDR3 DNA follows: TGTGCCAGCAGCCACAACCCAGGGACCAAAAACATTCAGTACTTC. Protein sequence: CASSHNPGTKNIQYF.

The chain carries TRBV10-3 and TRBJ1-5; 9 bases line up with TRBD1. Germline V gene data show CDR1 as ENHRY and CDR2 as SYGVKD. V shed 3 bases, J shed 7 bases, and the junction held 7 bases outside the gene matches. The CDR3 spans 15 residues. The CDR3 bases are TGTGCCATCAGTGAACAGGGGGCGATCGAACAGCCCCAGCATTTT. Amino acids: CAISEQGAIEQPQHF.

This clonotype was seen a handful of times. The V and J genes are TRBV6-6 and TRBJ2-3; 8 nucleotides agree with TRBD1. The CDR3 loop spans 13 amino acids. Germline V gene data show CDR1 as MNHNY and CDR2 as SVGAGI (reference sequence). V lost 6 bases and J lost 6; bases outside the gene matches: 5. The CDR3 sequence: CASRRDRWDTQYF. Written as DNA, the CDR3 is TGTGCCAGCAGGAGGGACAGGTGGGATACGCAGTATTTT.

Comments on this clonotype: A much larger clone differs by one base, so this may be a read error. The J gene is TRBJ2-5, the V gene TRBV28; a weak D match, TRBD1 (6 bases). The V gene's germline CDR1 is MDHEN and CDR2 SYDVKM. The length of the CDR3 is 13 residues. CDR3 region: CASSQTGEETLYF. The CDR3 DNA follows: TGTGCCAGCAGTCAGACAGGAGAAGAGACCCTGTACTTC.

The chain links TRBV12-5 to TRBJ2-3; D ambiguous. CDR1 is LGHNT, CDR2 FRNRAP, per germline. Trimming took 7 bases from V and 3 from J, leaving 14 bases between them. CDR3 size: 14 residues. The CDR3 nucleotides are TGTGCTAGTGCCTGGGGTAGCCGGACAGATACGCAGTATTTT. Protein product: CASAWGSRTDTQYF. Looking up the rest from reference TRBV12-5 and TRBJ2-3 gives the full variable domain: DARVTQTPRHKVTEMGQEVTMRCQPILGHNTVFWYRQTMMQGLELLAYFRNRAPLDDSGMPKDRFSAEMPDATLATLKIQPSEPRDSAVYFCASAWGSRTDTQYFGPGTRLTVL.

Regarding this clonotype: At one of its ends the junction is not consistent with the germline gene, which may arise from a read error. J is TRBJ2-2 and V is TRBV20-1; the match to TRBD2 covers 8 bases. This CDR3 spans 13 amino acids. Germline loops: CDR1 DFQATT, CDR2 SNEGSKA (reference sequence). CDR3 in DNA: TGCAGCGCCCAACTAGCGGAGAGGGGGGAGCTGTGTTTT. Its protein product is CSAQLAERGELCF.

This clonotype was seen a single time. Since no conserved phenylalanine or tryptophan closes the CDR3, a read error is the likely cause. The chain is built from TRBV7-9 and TRBJ2-7; D is unclear. This CDR3 has 14 amino acids. Trimming stripped 1 base from V and 0 bases from J, with 7 bases between. CDR1 is SEHNR and CDR2 is FQNEAQ in the germline V gene (reference sequence). CDR3 DNA sequence: TGTGCCAGCAGCTTAGGGACGAGCTCCTACGAGCAGTACTAC. Its translation: CASSLGTSSYEQYY.

This clonotype showed up many times. The gene calls are TRBV29-1 and TRBJ1-1, with D perhaps matching TRBD1 (5 bases). Trimming pared 3 bases from V and 1 base from J, leaving 6 bases between. The germline V gene encodes CDR1 SQVTM and CDR2 ANQGSEA. CDR3 size: 12 residues. CDR3 amino acids: CSVETENTEAFF. The CDR3 coding sequence is TGCAGCGTTGAGACAGAGAACACTGAAGCTTTCTTT.

This clonotype appeared a few times. J is TRBJ1-1 and V is TRBV6-1; D is unresolved. The CDR3 spans 17 residues. V gave up 6 bases and J gave up 0 bases, with 20 bases separating them. From germline, CDR1 is MNHNS and CDR2 SASEGT. Here the CDR3 DNA reads TGTGCCAGCAGGACACCAGCCGCATCGAAACTGAACACTGAAGCTTTCTTT. The encoded protein is CASRTPAASKLNTEAFF.

The chain links TRBV7-9 to TRBJ1-1; 7 nucleotides match TRBD1. This CDR3 region has 13 residues. The germline gives CDR1 SEHNR, CDR2 FQNEAQ (reference sequence). Trimming at V came to 5 bases and at J to 3 bases, leaving 3 bases not matched to a gene. In nucleotides, the CDR3 is TGTGCCAGCAGCACCGGGACAGACACTGAAGCTTTCTTT. Translation gives CASSTGTDTEAFF.

This clonotype was found many times. This chain joins TRBV25-1 and TRBJ2-5; D unresolved. The CDR3 contains 14 residues. V shed 1 base and J shed 4 bases, with 10 bases lying between them. Germline values: CDR1 MGHDK, CDR2 SYGVNS. CDR3 nucleotide sequence: TGTGCCAGCAGTGAATTAGTGGGGTTAGAGACCCAGTACTTC. Its protein product is CASSELVGLETQYF.

In its sample, this clonotype was seen a few times. The chain links TRBV10-3 to TRBJ1-1, with D uncertain. The CDR3 length is 14 residues. Germline V gives CDR1 ENHRY, CDR2 SYGVKD. Deletions cut 3 bases from V and 1 base from J, with 9 bases between. CDR3 sequence: CAISDTRENTEAFF. The CDR3 DNA is TGTGCCATCAGTGATACCCGGGAGAACACTGAAGCTTTCTTT.

A few counts support this clonotype. The gene calls are TRBV4-2 and TRBJ2-1; 10 nucleotides agree with TRBD2. This CDR3 spans 17 amino acids. The germline V gene has CDR1 LGHNA and CDR2 YNFKEQ. The V segment lost 1 base and the J segment 2 bases; nucleotides outside the gene matches: 5. The CDR3 region is CASSQGSGTSAYNEQFF. CDR3 bases: TGTGCCAGCAGCCAAGGTTCAGGGACTAGCGCCTACAATGAGCAGTTCTTC.

The chain joins TRBV9 to TRBJ1-1; 8 bases are a match to TRBD1. The CDR3 consists of 14 residues. Germline V lookup: CDR1 SGDLS, CDR2 YYNGEE. J gave up 5 bases and V 7 bases, and 10 bases lay outside the gene matches. The CDR3 DNA is TGTGCCAGCGAACCCGTACAGGGGGGGACTGAAGCTTTCTTT. Translated: CASEPVQGGTEAFF.

Details on this clonotype: This may stem from a read error, because a much larger clone lies one nucleotide away. DNA for the CDR3: TGTGCCAGCAGGCCGGGACCATATTATGAAAAACTGTTTTTT. Protein product: CASRPGPYYEKLFF. This rearrangement joins TRBV28 to TRBJ1-4; D might be TRBD1 (5 bases). The CDR3 extends over 14 amino acids. Germline loops: CDR1 MDHEN, CDR2 SYDVKM. Trimming took off 6 bases at V and 6 bases at J, with 14 bases between the two ends.

As to this clonotype: A much larger clone is a single base away; this may be a read error. The conserved closing phenylalanine or tryptophan is absent in this CDR3, likely reflecting a read error. The rearrangement links TRBV6-1 to TRBJ1-1; D call uncertain. The CDR3 extends over 11 amino acids. The germline V gene encodes CDR1 MNHNS and CDR2 SASEGT. In DNA, the CDR3 is TGTGCATGCGTCCAGAACACTGAAGCTTTCCTT. Protein: CACVQNTEAFL.

This clonotype was recorded a few times. The gene calls are TRBV6-1 and TRBJ1-5; D uncertain. The CDR3 spans 15 residues. Germline V gene data show CDR1 as MNHNS and CDR2 as SASEGT. Trimming removed 4 bases at V and 1 base at J, with 11 bases between. The CDR3 protein is CASSGLGNSNQPQHF. The CDR3 nucleotides are TGTGCCAGCAGTGGGCTCGGGAACAGCAATCAGCCCCAGCATTTT.